This T cell receptor (beta chain) was recorded in a study of T cells in localized non-small cell lung cancer (dated by TCRdb to about 2020). Study-level background: The study examined T cell repertoires in roughly 240 patients with early-stage NSCLC and compared tumors with uninvolved tumor-adjacent lungs. Of the NSCLC patients, fewer than 150 were male and roughly 100 were female, and the mean age was approximately 66 years. The cohort was made up of roughly 250 treatment-naive NSCLC patients whose localized lung tumors had been resected.

For this clone: Its antigen has not been determined. No base-level quality is on record; no much larger clone is a single base apart.

What the study reported, not specific to this receptor: Because multi-region tumor sequencing was not performed, intratumor heterogeneity could not be ruled out. Longer overall survival was associated with higher blood T cell density, whereas shorter survival was associated with higher adjacent-lung clonality. Since the design was exploratory, TCR variables were selected using unadjusted p-values with no false-discovery rate correction. Uninvolved tumor-adjacent lung showed the highest T cell clonality, higher than tumor, which suggests more focused antigenic responses in the adjacent lung. A median of roughly 60 of the top 100 tumor clones were detected in paired uninvolved adjacent lung, and some 29 of these tumor clones were also found among the top 100 clones of the paired uninvolved adjacent lung.

Uninvolved adjacent lung was obtained at least 2 cm from the tumor margin, and the absence of atypia was confirmed by two independent pathologists. At diagnosis, tumor, uninvolved tumor-adjacent lung and peripheral blood were collected and then preserved as a mix of FFPE and fresh-frozen material. The immunoSEQ Assay was used to sequence TCR beta CDR3 regions from DNA. In the paper's pipeline: To compute T cell density, TCR beta template counts were normalized to usable DNA, which was estimated by amplifying housekeeping genes. Richness was estimated with the preseqR package, extrapolating to 400,000 templates for PBMC samples and 120,000 templates for tissue samples. Clonality was calculated as one minus Pielou's evenness. Tissue-enriched TCRs were identified through differential abundance testing performed on productive amino-acid clonotypes, with a minimum total count of 5 and an alpha of 0.1. The Jaccard Index and the Morisita Overlap Index were used to measure how much the repertoires overlapped between compartments. GLIPH grouped TCR beta CDR3s together with public tetramer-defined viral CDR3s, and a viral motif had to include at least three viral sequences and show V-gene enrichment. As stored in TCRdb, this immuneACCESS dataset retains in-frame rearrangements with V and J assigned. A fraction of the clones does not appear; measured against another copy, unresolved V genes explain less than half of the discrepancy, and the remainder lacks a known reason. V, J and clone size are those of that table, while D and trimming were read from the DNA. This sample gives roughly 940 clones in total; more than 20% of them show up just once. Roughly 13% of the sample belongs to the ten largest clones.

The junction carries 14 bases between V and J, which are trimmed by 5 bases and 1 base respectively. Via the germline V gene, CDR1 is SGHNT and CDR2 YENEEA. The CDR3 numbers 15 residues from cysteine through phenylalanine. Solely the CDR3 DNA is kept, with 45 bases framed from the first base. The material sequenced was normal lung tissue next to the tumor, taken before any cancer treatment. This sequence originates from a woman aged 40-69 years with stage I lung adenocarcinoma. The sequence is built from TRBV11-3 and TRBJ1-1; the D gene is perhaps TRBD1, on 6 matching bases. The CDR3 region reads CASSANRVGNTEAFF. The sequenced DNA: TGTGCCAGCAGCGCTAACAGGGTAGGGAACACTGAAGCTTTCTTT.